Presented here are 26 T cell receptor beta chains from one specimen sequenced in a study of blood T cell repertoires in COVID-19 (dated by TCRdb to between 2020 and 2021). Receptors were amplified or captured by the immunoSEQ multiplex PCR assay. TCRdb holds this immuneACCESS table with in-frame rearrangements only. Some clones are missing; in checked studies, unresolved V genes explain under half, and the rest has no known cause. This sample gives more than 250,000 clones in total; less than 85% of them show up just once. Less than 6% of the sample belongs to the ten largest clones. Input material: peripheral blood. These receptors were obtained from a man in his fifties or sixties who had recovered from COVID-19.

The chain is built from TRBV5-1 and TRBJ2-1; 10 nucleotides align to TRBD2. Unmatched junction bases numbered 22, after V lost 1 base and J lost 6 bases. CDR3 size: 21 residues. The germline CDR1 and CDR2 sequences are SGHRS and YFSETQ. This CDR3 reads CASSLRHRGSHIAGGSNEQFF. CDR3 DNA: TGCGCCAGCAGCTTGCGGCATAGGGGAAGTCATATAGCGGGAGGTTCCAATGAGCAGTTCTTC.

This sequence joins TRBV5-1 and TRBJ2-7; 10 bases align to TRBD2. J was trimmed by 4 bases and V by 3 bases; bases with no gene match: 13. The CDR3 loop spans 17 amino acids. Germline-derived CDR1 and CDR2 are SGHRS and YFSETQ. CDR3 nucleotides: TGCGCCAGCAGCTGGCTAGGGGGAGCGGGAGGGCCGTACGAGCAGTACTTC. Protein sequence: CASSWLGGAGGPYEQYF.

V gene TRBV10-2 combines with J gene TRBJ2-5, with 8 nucleotides matching TRBD1. This CDR3 spans 16 amino acids. V was pared by 2 bases and J by 5 bases, with 10 bases of the junction left unmatched. Per germline, CDR1 WSHSY and CDR2 SAAADI. This CDR3 reads CASSETRTGLGETQYF. CDR3 DNA: TGCGCCAGCAGTGAGACCCGGACAGGGCTTGGGGAGACCCAGTACTTC.

The chain employs TRBV12-3 or TRBV12-4 and TRBJ1-3, with D unclear. This CDR3 has 13 residues. V lost 0 bases to trimming and J lost 3 bases, with 3 bases between them. The CDR3 reads CASSLARGNTIYF. CDR3 nucleotides: TGTGCCAGCAGTTTAGCGCGTGGAAACACCATATATTTT.

V gene TRBV5-1 combines with J gene TRBJ2-2, with a tentative D call TRBD1 (5 bases). The CDR3 covers 14 residues. CDR1 and CDR2 (germline): SGHRS, YFSETQ. Trimming left V 1 base short and J 6 bases short, with 10 bases between. The CDR3 DNA is TGCGCCAGCAGCTTGCGGCAGGGTGCCGGGGAGCTGTTTTTT. Amino acids: CASSLRQGAGELFF.

V gene TRBV28 combines with J gene TRBJ1-1, with 7 bases lining up with TRBD1. V lost 6 bases to trimming and J lost 11 bases; unmatched junction nucleotides: 6. Germline V CDR1 and CDR2: MDHEN, SYDVKM. This CDR3 contains 11 residues. CDR3 sequence reads: CASSTQGGAFF. CDR3 DNA: TGTGCCAGCAGCACCCAGGGGGGCGCTTTCTTT. The full variable domain, completed using reference TRBV28 and TRBJ1-1, is DVKVTQSSRYLVKRTGEKVFLECVQDMDHENMFWYRQDPGLGLRLIYFSYDVKMKEKGDIPEGYSVSREKKERFSLILESASTNQTSMYLCASSTQGGAFFGQGTRLTVV.

The rearrangement uses TRBV10-3 and TRBJ2-1; 9 nucleotides match TRBD1. The CDR3 covers 15 residues. Germline trimming cut 5 bases from V and 4 bases from J; bases unmatched to any gene: 6. Germline CDR1 ENHRY, CDR2 SYGVKD. CDR3 sequence: CAISSPGQGYNEQFF. Here the CDR3 DNA reads TGTGCCATCAGTTCTCCGGGACAGGGATACAATGAGCAGTTCTTC.

The V call is TRBV5-1, the J call TRBJ1-2; no firm D call. Per the germline V gene, CDR1 is SGHRS and CDR2 is YFSETQ. CDR3 length equals 15 residues. V was cut by 1 base and J by 2 bases, with 12 bases left in between. Here the CDR3 DNA reads TGCGCCAGCAGCTTGACGACAAGCAAAAACTATGGCTACACCTTC. Protein: CASSLTTSKNYGYTF. The variable domain in full, with the rest retrieved from reference TRBV5-1 and TRBJ1-2, is KAGVTQTPRYLIKTRGQQVTLSCSPISGHRSVSWYQQTPGQGLQFLFEYFSETQRNKGNFPGRFSGRQFSNSRSEMNVSTLELGDSALYLCASSLTTSKNYGYTFGSGTRLTVV.

V gene TRBV7-8 combines with J gene TRBJ1-5; 8 bases fit TRBD1. Germline CDR1 is SGHVS and CDR2 is FQNEAQ. The CDR3 has 16 amino acids. The V and J ends lost 0 bases and 4 bases, in that order; junction bases with no gene match: 5. CDR3 region: CASSLAPGQGNQPQHF. The CDR3 bases are TGTGCCAGCAGCTTAGCCCCCGGACAGGGAAATCAGCCCCAGCATTTT.

The chain links TRBV5-1 to TRBJ1-1, with 12 nucleotides matching TRBD1. Germline-derived CDR1 and CDR2 are SGHRS and YFSETQ. Germline trimming cut 0 bases from V and 5 bases from J; bases unmatched to any gene: 5. The CDR3 sequence is 16 residues long. CDR3 nucleotides: TGCGCCAGCAGCTTGGTGAGGGACAGGGGGCGGACTGAAGCTTTCTTT. Its translation is CASSLVRDRGRTEAFF.

The chain employs TRBV7-6 and TRBJ2-7, with 10 bases lining up with TRBD2. The V gene end was trimmed by 1 base and the J gene end by 6 bases; junction bases not matched to a gene: 9. Germline V gives CDR1 SGHVS, CDR2 FNYEAQ. This CDR3 region has 16 residues. The CDR3, as DNA: TGTGCCAGCAGCTTAGTTCCAAGCGGGAGGGTCGGCGAGCAGTACTTC. Encoded protein: CASSLVPSGRVGEQYF. The full variable domain, with the rest looked up from reference TRBV7-6 and TRBJ2-7, is GAGVSQSPRYKVTKRGQDVALRCDPISGHVSLYWYRQALGQGPEFLTYFNYEAQQDKSGLPNDRFSAERPEGSISTLTIQRTEQRDSAMYRCASSLVPSGRVGEQYFGPGTRLTVT.

This chain connects TRBV28 to TRBJ1-2; TRBD1 agrees at 8 bases. Losses at the gene ends were 4 bases for V and 5 bases for J; bases not matched to a gene: 6. This CDR3 comprises 14 residues. Germline CDR1 is MDHEN and CDR2 is SYDVKM. The CDR3 sequence is CASSSNRGEYGYTF. In DNA form, the CDR3 reads TGTGCCAGCAGTTCGAACAGGGGGGAGTATGGCTACACCTTC.

This clone has only a few counts. The V and J genes are TRBV5-1 and TRBJ2-1; D unclear. Trimming took 1 base from V and 6 from J, leaving 8 bases between them. CDR1 SGHRS and CDR2 YFSETQ come from the germline V gene. The CDR3 is made up of 13 amino acids. CDR3 nucleotides: TGCGCCAGCAGCTTGTACGGGTTCAATGAGCAGTTCTTC. It is translated as CASSLYGFNEQFF. Using reference TRBV5-1 and TRBJ2-1 for the parts outside the CDR3, the full variable domain is KAGVTQTPRYLIKTRGQQVTLSCSPISGHRSVSWYQQTPGQGLQFLFEYFSETQRNKGNFPGRFSGRQFSNSRSEMNVSTLELGDSALYLCASSLYGFNEQFFGPGTRLTVL.

V usage is TRBV6-5 and J usage is TRBJ2-6, with D possibly matching TRBD1 (5 bases). Germline values: CDR1 MNHEY, CDR2 SVGAGI. CDR3 length: 13 amino acids. The V gene lost 11 bases and the J gene lost 2 bases, with 10 bases spanning the gap. Here the CDR3 DNA reads TGTGCCTCCTGGGGCGCTGGGGCCAACGTCCTGACTTTC. It codes for CASWGAGANVLTF.

The chain links TRBV5-6 to TRBJ1-1; 7 bases map to TRBD1. Trimming at V came to 3 bases and at J to 4 bases, leaving 9 bases not matched to a gene. The CDR3 loop spans 15 amino acids. Germline lookup yields CDR1 SGHDT and CDR2 YYEEEE. DNA of the CDR3: TGTGCCAGCAGCTCCAACAGGGGATTGAGCACTGAAGCTTTCTTT. Its protein is CASSSNRGLSTEAFF.

This clone is a singleton in its sample. The J gene is TRBJ1-1, the V gene TRBV27, with D tentatively TRBD1 (6 bases). The V end lost 5 bases, the J end lost 3 bases, and 16 bases lay between the germline ends. From germline, CDR1 is MNHEY and CDR2 SMNVEV (reference sequence). The CDR3 consists of 15 residues. CDR3 coding DNA: TGTGCCAGCAGTCCCGACAGGTATTGGGACACTGAAGCTTTCTTT. This gives the protein CASSPDRYWDTEAFF.

The genes are TRBV19 and TRBJ2-4; 9 bases line up with TRBD1. Germline trimming cut 2 bases from V and 0 bases from J; bases unmatched to any gene: 20. Germline V gives CDR1 LNHDA, CDR2 SQIVND (reference sequence). The length of the CDR3 is 22 residues. This CDR3 is CASSIISPGQGPRVEAKNIQYF. The CDR3 nucleotides are TGTGCCAGTAGTATAATCAGCCCGGGACAGGGACCTCGGGTTGAAGCCAAAAACATTCAGTACTTC. Full variable domain (outside the CDR3, taken from reference TRBV19 and TRBJ2-4): DGGITQSPKYLFRKEGQNVTLSCEQNLNHDAMYWYRQDPGQGLRLIYYSQIVNDFQKGDIAEGYSVSREKKESFPLTVTSAQKNPTAFYLCASSIISPGQGPRVEAKNIQYFGAGTRLSVL.

The V call is TRBV2, the J call TRBJ2-1; 8 nucleotides align to TRBD2. V gave up 6 bases and J gave up 6 bases; unmatched junction bases: 13. CDR1 is SNHLY, CDR2 FYNNEI, per germline. The CDR3 extends over 16 amino acids. The CDR3 region has the DNA TGTGCCAGCAGCGTGTTTGGCTCACGGGGGGGCAATGAGCAGTTCTTC. Translating it yields CASSVFGSRGGNEQFF.

The chain recombines TRBV13 with TRBJ1-3; 9 bases match TRBD1. V lost 5 bases, J lost 2 bases, and 1 base stayed unmatched. The V gene's germline CDR1 is PRHDT and CDR2 FYEKMQ (reference sequence). The CDR3 spans 14 residues. The CDR3 coding sequence is TGTGCCAGCAGCCGACAGGGGGCTGGAAACACCATATATTTT. It specifies CASSRQGAGNTIYF.

This clone was detected only a few times. The rearrangement links TRBV27 to TRBJ1-1; tentatively, D is TRBD1 (5 bases). The V and J ends lost 2 bases and 5 bases respectively, with 9 bases between them. The CDR3 has 13 amino acids. The germline V gene has CDR1 MNHEY and CDR2 SMNVEV (reference sequence). This CDR3 is CASSLQGRTEAFF. CDR3 nucleotides: TGTGCCAGCAGTTTACAGGGTAGGACTGAAGCTTTCTTT.

The chain joins TRBV5-8 to TRBJ2-7; 9 nucleotides align to TRBD2. Germline CDR1 and CDR2: SGHTS and YDEGEE. This CDR3 is 16 amino acids long. The V gene end was trimmed by 0 bases and the J gene end by 3 bases; junction bases not matched to a gene: 7. CDR3 nucleotide sequence: TGTGCCAGCAGCTTGGGTCCTAGCGGGGCCATCTACGAGCAGTACTTC. This gives the protein CASSLGPSGAIYEQYF.

This chain links TRBV5-1 with TRBJ1-6; D is possibly TRBD1 (6 bases). The V and J ends lost 7 bases and 7 bases respectively, with 18 bases between them. Germline values: CDR1 SGHRS, CDR2 YFSETQ. The CDR3 sequence is 15 residues long. This chain's CDR3 is CASGGGETTNSPLHF. CDR3 in DNA: TGCGCCAGCGGCGGGGGCGAAACCACAAATTCACCCCTCCACTTT.

This clone was seen just once. CDR3 loop: CASSLGYSGGEDTQYF. CDR3 nucleotide sequence: TGTGCCAGCAGTCTAGGGTATAGCGGGGGGGAGGATACGCAGTATTTT. The genes are TRBV28 and TRBJ2-3, with 11 bases fitting TRBD2. The V and J ends lost 5 bases and 6 bases, in that order; junction bases with no gene match: 10. CDR1 and CDR2 from the germline V gene are MDHEN and SYDVKM. This CDR3 region has 16 residues.

This clone is a singleton in its sample. The chain links TRBV3-1 (or the pseudogene TRBV3-2) to TRBJ2-2; D is possibly TRBD2 (6 bases). This CDR3 is 14 amino acids long. CDR1 and CDR2 from the germline V gene are LGHDT and YNNKEL (reference sequence). Between the trimmed V and J ends, which lost 1 base and 6 bases, there was a span of 9 bases. The CDR3 coding sequence is TGTGCCAGCAGCCAAGGACTAGTTTCCGGGGAGCTGTTTTTT. It specifies CASSQGLVSGELFF.

CDR3 DNA: TGCGCCAGCAGCCGAGGACAGGCCCCGGAGACCCAGTACTTC. Translating gives CASSRGQAPETQYF. The chain couples TRBV5-1 to TRBJ2-5; 7 nucleotides line up with TRBD1. V was pared by 4 bases and J by 5 bases, with 8 bases of the junction left unmatched. The germline gives CDR1 SGHRS, CDR2 YFSETQ. This CDR3 has 14 amino acids.

The chain links TRBV28 to TRBJ1-6, with a weak D call TRBD1 (5 bases). CDR3 length: 16 amino acids. With 3 bases removed from V and 3 bases from J, the gap between germline ends came to 12 bases. Germline loops: CDR1 MDHEN, CDR2 SYDVKM. As DNA, the CDR3 is TGTGCCAGCAGTTTTTCAAGGGGAAACTATAATTCACCCCTCCACTTT. Amino acid sequence: CASSFSRGNYNSPLHF.